This TCR beta chain was sequenced during a study of shared clonotypes between healthy human individuals. Turning to the study itself: The donors, two women and a few men, were aged 18 to 49. Every donor yielded three CD4 naive, three CD4 memory, two CD8 naive and one CD8 memory plate.

Measured with immunoSEQ multiplex PCR; TCRdb has only the in-frame clones, and not every one. The data contain roughly 1,500,000 clones, 98% of them singletons. The investigators split CD4+ cells into a CD45RA+ naive subset and a CD45RA-negative memory subset. Remarks on this clone: Its matching antigen is unknown. The same CDR3 is also encoded by other DNA sequences in this sample.

The germline V gene encodes CDR1 SGHRS and CDR2 YFSETQ. The CDR3 extends over 15 amino acids. With 3 bases clipped from V and 5 bases from J, the junction kept 4 bases outside the gene matches. Points from the study as a whole: The sharing of 4.5% to 6.5% of naive CD4 clonotypes was seen across a few donors.

This chain connects TRBV5-1 to TRBJ1-4; 10 nucleotides line up with TRBD1. The specimen sequenced was naive CD4+ T cells sorted from blood. Subset meaning: CD45RA+ positively selected. This TCR came from a man between 25 and 39 years old in good health. CDR3 amino acids: CASSWAGQGNEKLFF. CDR3 DNA sequence: TGCGCCAGCAGCTGGGCGGGACAGGGGAATGAAAAACTGTTTTTT. Full variable domain (remainder filled in from reference TRBV5-1 and TRBJ1-4): KAGVTQTPRYLIKTRGQQVTLSCSPISGHRSVSWYQQTPGQGLQFLFEYFSETQRNKGNFPGRFSGRQFSNSRSEMNVSTLELGDSALYLCASSWAGQGNEKLFFGSGTQLSVL.